This T cell receptor beta chain was recovered during a study of STAT3 mutations in large granular lymphocyte leukemia. This clone has a single count. Its antigen is currently unknown. The germline V gene has CDR1 ENHRY and CDR2 SYGVKD. The CDR3 has 13 residues. V was pared by 7 bases and J by 7 bases, with 8 bases of the junction left unmatched. Whole-study results and caveats: At least one immunodominant TCR beta clonotype appeared in every T-cell large granular lymphocyte leukemia patient.

The protocol was immunoSEQ multiplex PCR, while the TCRdb copy is restricted to in-frame clones and leaves out a portion. The sample lists about 13,000 clones, just over 85% occurring once. V gene TRBV10-3 combines with J gene TRBJ1-2, with 8 bases identical to TRBD1. The clonotype comes from a human donor with T large granular lymphocyte leukemia. Some clones in this sample may be carry-over from other donors' samples. The sample was PBMCs. The CDR3, as DNA: TGTGCCATCACCTCGGGGGACAGGACTGGCTACACCTTC. Its translation is CAITSGDRTGYTF.